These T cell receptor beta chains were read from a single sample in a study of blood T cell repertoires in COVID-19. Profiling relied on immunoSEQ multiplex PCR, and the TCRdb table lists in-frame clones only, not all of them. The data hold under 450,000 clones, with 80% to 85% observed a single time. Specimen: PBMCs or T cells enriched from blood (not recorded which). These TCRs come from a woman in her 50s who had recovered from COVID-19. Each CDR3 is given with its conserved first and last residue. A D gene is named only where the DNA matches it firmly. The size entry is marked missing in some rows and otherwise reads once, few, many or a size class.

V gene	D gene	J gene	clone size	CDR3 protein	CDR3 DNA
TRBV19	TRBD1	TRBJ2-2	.	CASTPGQGAYTGELFF	TGTGCCAGTACACCGGGACAGGGGGCTTACACCGGGGAGCTGTTTTTT
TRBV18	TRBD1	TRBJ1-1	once	CASSSGQGGTEAFF	TGTGCCAGCTCGTCGGGACAGGGAGGAACTGAAGCTTTCTTT
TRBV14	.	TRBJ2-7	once	CASSQVSKLEQYF	TGTGCCAGCAGCCAAGTATCAAAACTCGAGCAGTACTTC
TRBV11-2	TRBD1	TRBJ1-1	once	CASSPRTGRLNTEAFF	TGTGCCAGCAGCCCCCGGACAGGGCGGCTGAACACTGAAGCTTTCTTT
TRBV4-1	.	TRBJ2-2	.	CASSQVPSGELFF	TGCGCCAGCAGCCAAGTTCCGAGCGGGGAGCTGTTTTTT
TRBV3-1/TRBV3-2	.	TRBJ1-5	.	CASSQDPLVGQPQHF	TGTGCCAGCAGCCAAGATCCCTTAGTTGGTCAGCCCCAGCATTTT
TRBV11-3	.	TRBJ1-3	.	CASSLARVPGNTIYF	TGTGCCAGCAGCTTAGCCAGGGTGCCTGGAAACACCATATATTTT
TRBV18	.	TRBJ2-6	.	CASSPDRTGANVLTF	TGTGCCAGCTCACCTGACAGAACTGGGGCCAACGTCCTGACTTTC
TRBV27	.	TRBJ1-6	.	CASSSGDTSISPLHF	TGTGCCAGCAGTTCCGGGGACACCTCCATTTCACCCCTCCACTTT
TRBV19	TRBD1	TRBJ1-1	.	CASNNYALRTGAEAFF	TGTGCCAGTAACAATTACGCTCTCCGGACAGGGGCTGAAGCTTTCTTT
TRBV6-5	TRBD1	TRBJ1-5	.	CASSRTGSGNQPQHF	TGTGCCAGCAGTCGGACAGGGTCGGGAAATCAGCCCCAGCATTTT
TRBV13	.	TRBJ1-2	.	CASSLDGGAYGYTF	TGTGCCAGCAGCTTAGACGGAGGGGCCTATGGCTACACCTTC
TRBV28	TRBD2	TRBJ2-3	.	CASSSLGLAGHTDTQYF	TGTGCCAGCAGTTCCCTCGGACTAGCGGGACACACAGATACGCAGTATTTT
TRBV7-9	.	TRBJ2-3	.	CASSSPLALRDTQYF	TGTGCCAGCAGCTCCCCACTAGCCCTCAGGGATACGCAGTATTTT
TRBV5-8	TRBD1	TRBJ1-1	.	CASSLAGTGFAEAFF	TGTGCCAGCAGCCTAGCCGGGACAGGGTTCGCTGAAGCTTTCTTT
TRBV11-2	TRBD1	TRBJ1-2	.	CASSLTSDRGYGYTF	TGTGCCAGCAGCTTAACTTCCGACAGGGGCTATGGCTACACCTTC
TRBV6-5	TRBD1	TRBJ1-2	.	CASGQGLLVRDGYTF	TGTGCCAGCGGACAGGGGCTGTTAGTCCGGGATGGCTACACCTTC
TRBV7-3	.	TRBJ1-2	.	CASSLTRSGAGYTF	TGTGCCAGCAGCTTAACCCGCAGCGGGGCTGGCTACACCTTC
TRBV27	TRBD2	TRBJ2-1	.	CASSTSGLAGGGRYNEQFF	TGTGCCAGCAGTACCTCGGGACTAGCGGGAGGCGGGCGGTACAATGAGCAGTTCTTC
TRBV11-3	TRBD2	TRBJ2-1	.	CASSSGTSSYNEQFF	TGTGCCAGCAGCTCAGGGACTAGCTCCTACAATGAGCAGTTCTTC
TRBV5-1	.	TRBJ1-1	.	CASSMVQWNTEAFF	TGCGCCAGCAGCATGGTACAGTGGAACACTGAAGCTTTCTTT
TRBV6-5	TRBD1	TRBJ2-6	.	CASGRGTSGANVLTF	TGTGCCAGCGGCAGGGGGACGTCTGGGGCCAACGTCCTGACTTTC
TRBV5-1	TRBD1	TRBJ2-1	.	CASSVHGTGGDEQFF	TGCGCCAGCAGCGTACATGGGACAGGGGGAGATGAGCAGTTCTTC
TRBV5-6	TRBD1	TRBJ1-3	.	CASSAGTGGEGLSGNTIYF	TGTGCCAGCAGCGCCGGGACAGGGGGCGAAGGTTTGTCTGGAAACACCATATATTTT
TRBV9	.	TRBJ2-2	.	CASSREGGSAGELFF	TGTGCCAGCAGCCGAGAGGGGGGGTCCGCCGGGGAGCTGTTTTTT
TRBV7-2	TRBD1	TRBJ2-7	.	CASSYSTGGAYEQYF	TGTGCCAGCAGCTACTCGACAGGGGGCGCGTACGAGCAGTACTTC
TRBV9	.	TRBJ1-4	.	CASSVGSRGYEKLFF	TGTGCCAGCAGCGTAGGATCTAGGGGATATGAAAAACTGTTTTTT
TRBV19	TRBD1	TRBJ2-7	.	CATGTVYEQYF	TGTGCCACCGGGACAGTCTACGAGCAGTACTTC
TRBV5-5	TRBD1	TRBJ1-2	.	CASSLDDRDRTYGYTF	TGTGCCAGCAGCTTGGATGACAGGGACCGAACTTATGGCTACACCTTC
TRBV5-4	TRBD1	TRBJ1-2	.	CASSLVDRGEGYTF	TGTGCCAGCAGCTTGGTTGACAGGGGTGAAGGCTACACCTTC
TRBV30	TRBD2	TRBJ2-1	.	CAWRGGSGSYNEQFF	TGTGCCTGGAGGGGGGGTAGCGGGTCGTACAATGAGCAGTTCTTC
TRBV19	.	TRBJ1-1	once	CASSILGLMNTEAFF	TGTGCCAGTAGTATATTGGGACTTATGAACACTGAAGCTTTCTTT
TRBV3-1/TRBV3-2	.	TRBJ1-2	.	CASTQGQRRRYGYTF	TGTGCCAGCACCCAAGGTCAGCGCAGGAGGTATGGCTACACCTTC
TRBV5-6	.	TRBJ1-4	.	CASSLVQTTNEKLFF	TGTGCCAGCAGCTTGGTTCAGACAACTAATGAAAAACTGTTTTTT
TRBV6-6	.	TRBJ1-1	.	CASVPSGGSTEAFF	TGTGCCAGCGTACCATCCGGGGGGAGCACTGAAGCTTTCTTT
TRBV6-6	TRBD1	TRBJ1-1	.	CASSLTGAGTEAFF	TGTGCCAGCAGTCTGACAGGGGCGGGGACTGAAGCTTTCTTT
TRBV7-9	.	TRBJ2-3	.	CASSLTGGITTDTQYF	TGTGCCAGCAGCTTAACAGGAGGGATAACCACAGATACGCAGTATTTT
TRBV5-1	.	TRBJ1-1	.	CASSLRSGPNTEAFF	TGCGCCAGCAGCTTGAGATCAGGGCCGAACACTGAAGCTTTCTTT
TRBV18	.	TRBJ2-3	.	CASSPSGTSTDTQYF	TGTGCCAGCTCACCCTCCGGGACTAGCACAGATACGCAGTATTTT
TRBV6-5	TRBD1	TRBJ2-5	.	CASSYVGQGAKTQYF	TGTGCCAGCAGTTACGTAGGCCAGGGGGCAAAGACCCAGTACTTC
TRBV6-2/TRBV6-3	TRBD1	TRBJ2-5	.	CASSNPGQGMATQYF	TGTGCCAGCAGTAATCCGGGACAGGGGATGGCGACCCAGTACTTC
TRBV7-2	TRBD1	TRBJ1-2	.	CASSTPTGEYGYTF	TGTGCCAGCAGCACTCCGACAGGGGAATATGGCTACACCTTC
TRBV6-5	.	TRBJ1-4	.	CASRPRSTNEKLFF	TGTGCCAGCAGGCCCAGGTCAACTAATGAAAAACTGTTTTTT
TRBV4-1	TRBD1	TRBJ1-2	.	CASSPLGTGDYGYTF	TGCGCCAGCAGCCCCTTGGGGACAGGGGATTATGGCTACACCTTC
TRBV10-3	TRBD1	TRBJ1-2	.	CAISGAGGMDGYTF	TGTGCCATCAGTGGGGCAGGGGGCATGGATGGCTACACCTTC
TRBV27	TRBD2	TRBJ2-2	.	CASSSLAGGPGELFF	TGTGCCAGCAGCTCTCTAGCGGGGGGGCCCGGGGAGCTGTTTTTT
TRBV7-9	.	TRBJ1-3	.	CASSTNQGSTIYF	TGTGCCAGCAGTACCAATCAGGGTAGTACCATATATTTT